The 21 T cell receptor beta chains below come from one sample, sequenced in a study of CD8+ T cells in alopecia areata. Following RNA extraction, reverse transcription yielded cDNA that acted as the sequencing template. Clones were read by immunoSEQ multiplex PCR, and TCRdb kept only the in-frame ones, dropping some. The sample has around 130,000 clones; 50% to 60% are singletons. The sample was CD4+ T cells sorted from blood, taken at week 0. These receptor sequences come from a human donor with alopecia areata.

For this clone: No conserved phenylalanine or tryptophan is present at the end of the CDR3, so a read error is the likely explanation. The DNA is omitted, as the CDR3 cannot be located on it reliably, and the CDR3 follows TCRdb's listing. The J gene is TRBJ2-3, the V gene TRBV7-2; the table assigns TRBD2, which was not confirmed against the DNA. CDR1 and CDR2 (germline): SGHTA, FQGNSA. The CDR3 length equals 11 residues, ends included. The CDR3 sequence: CASSLENSGSV.

A few counts support this clone. The V call is TRBV18, the J call TRBJ2-1; 8 bases map to TRBD1. The length of the CDR3 is 15 residues. Germline lookup yields CDR1 KGHSH and CDR2 LQKENI. J lost 1 base, V lost 3 bases, and 2 bases had no gene match. CDR3 coding DNA: TGTGCCAGCTCACCGACAGGGGCGTCCTACAATGAGCAGTTCTTC. This sequence encodes CASSPTGASYNEQFF.

This clone was counted a few times. The chain joins TRBV5-5 to TRBJ1-5; D is perhaps TRBD1 (5 bases). Germline-derived CDR1 and CDR2 are SGHKS and YYEKEE (reference sequence). The CDR3 is 13 amino acids. V lost 4 bases, J lost 7 bases, and 12 bases lay in between. In DNA, the CDR3 is TGTGCCAGCAGCCCCCTTTGGGACCAGCCCCAGCATTTT. This translates into CASSPLWDQPQHF.

This clone was counted a few times. At one end the junction does not follow the germline gene, possibly because of a read error. The J gene is TRBJ1-2, the V gene TRBV5-1; D ambiguous. CDR3 length: 17 amino acids. CDR1 SGHRS and CDR2 YFSETQ come from the germline V gene. CDR3: CASPRRAGTTSNYGYTF. The CDR3 DNA is TGCGCCAGCCCCCGCCGGGCAGGAACCACCTCGAACTATGGTTACACCTTC.

The V call is TRBV7-9, the J call TRBJ1-2, with D maybe TRBD1 (6 bases). V lost 3 bases and J 3 bases, leaving 11 bases between the germline ends. Per the germline V gene, CDR1 is SEHNR and CDR2 is FQNEAQ (reference sequence). The CDR3 consists of 14 residues. The CDR3 coding sequence is TGTGCCAGCAGCTTGGGGGCCGAAGACTATGGCTACACCTTC. This sequence encodes CASSLGAEDYGYTF.

V is TRBV2 and J is TRBJ1-5; D possibly corresponds to TRBD1 (5 bases). The CDR3 loop spans 13 amino acids. V lost 6 bases, J lost 7 bases, and 13 bases lay in between. Germline CDR1 SNHLY, CDR2 FYNNEI. The CDR3 here is CASSNRGVQPQHF. CDR3 DNA sequence: TGTGCCAGCAGCAATAGGGGTGTCCAGCCCCAGCATTTT.

This chain links TRBV7-6 with TRBJ2-5, with 9 nucleotides matching TRBD2. The CDR3 contains 16 residues. The V and J ends lost 4 bases and 2 bases, in that order; junction bases with no gene match: 8. Germline V gene data show CDR1 as SGHVS and CDR2 as FNYEAQ. This CDR3 is CASSSLPSGGQETQYF. CDR3 bases: TGTGCCAGCAGCTCCCTTCCGAGCGGGGGGCAAGAGACCCAGTACTTC.

This rearrangement joins TRBV28 to TRBJ1-2; no firm D call. Germline-derived CDR1 and CDR2 are MDHEN and SYDVKM. Trimming removed 7 bases at V and 7 bases at J, with 10 bases between. The CDR3 sequence is 11 residues long. In DNA, the CDR3 is TGTGCCAGCAACCTAATCGGTGGCTACACCTTC. It yields the protein CASNLIGGYTF.

This clone has just a few counts. V is TRBV4-1 and J is TRBJ1-5; tentatively, D is TRBD1 (6 bases). The CDR3 is 18 amino acids. Per the germline V gene, CDR1 is MGHRA and CDR2 is YSYEKL. Trimming stripped 0 bases from V and 0 bases from J, with 15 bases between. The CDR3 protein is CASSQDHRADYSNQPQHF. The CDR3 DNA follows: TGCGCCAGCAGCCAAGATCACAGGGCAGATTATAGCAATCAGCCCCAGCATTTT.

The genes are TRBV19 and TRBJ2-5, with 10 bases aligning to TRBD2. Germline V gene lookup returns CDR1 LNHDA and CDR2 SQIVND (reference sequence). V trimming: 4 bases; J trimming: 1 base; junction bases outside the gene matches: 3. CDR3 size: 15 residues. In nucleotides, the CDR3 is TGTGCCAGTAGTAGTCGGACTAGCGGCCAAGAGACCCAGTACTTC. Its protein product is CASSSRTSGQETQYF.

The V gene is TRBV7-2, the J gene TRBJ2-1; 9 bases align to TRBD2. The trim removed 5 bases at V and 6 bases at J, leaving 5 bases unmatched. Germline V gene sequence: CDR1 SGHTA, CDR2 FQGNSA. This CDR3 is built from 14 residues. CDR3 bases: TGTGCCAGCAGCGCAATGACTAGCGGCAATGAGCAGTTCTTC. Protein: CASSAMTSGNEQFF.

The chain links TRBV7-2 to TRBJ2-7, with 7 bases identical to TRBD1. Germline values: CDR1 SGHTA, CDR2 FQGNSA. The V and J ends lost 3 bases and 5 bases, in that order; junction bases with no gene match: 7. This CDR3 contains 14 residues. The CDR3 DNA sequence: TGTGCCAGCAGCTTCCGACAGGGTATGAACGAGCAGTACTTC. Amino acids: CASSFRQGMNEQYF.

In its sample, this clone was seen once. The V gene is TRBV9, the J gene TRBJ1-6; no definite D call. CDR1 SGDLS and CDR2 YYNGEE come from the germline V gene. V lost 6 bases and J 3 bases, leaving 4 bases between the germline ends. The CDR3 covers 12 residues. CDR3 residues: CASNRYNSPLHF. The CDR3 DNA reads TGTGCCAGCAACCGCTATAATTCACCCCTCCACTTT.

V usage is TRBV18 and J usage is TRBJ2-7; D is ambiguous. The CDR3 covers 13 residues. From germline, CDR1 is KGHSH and CDR2 LQKENI. V was trimmed by 5 bases and J by 7 bases, leaving 15 bases between them. CDR3 protein: CASSDDSRSEQYF. For the CDR3, the DNA is TGTGCCAGCTCAGATGATAGCCGGTCGGAGCAGTACTTC.

This clone appeared a few times. This chain connects TRBV29-1 to TRBJ2-5; D remains unclear. Germline CDR1 and CDR2: SQVTM and ANQGSEA. V gave up 3 bases and J gave up 0 bases, with 5 bases separating them. The CDR3 consists of 12 residues. The CDR3 bases are TGCAGCGTTGACGTGCACCAAGAGACCCAGTACTTC. Amino acids: CSVDVHQETQYF.

This clone was seen more than once but under ten times. This sequence joins TRBV28 and TRBJ1-2, with D possibly being TRBD1 (5 bases). This CDR3 has 12 amino acids. Germline V gives CDR1 MDHEN, CDR2 SYDVKM. Trimming shortened V by 2 bases and J by 5 bases, and 6 bases separated the two germline ends. The DNA for the CDR3 is TGTGCCAGCAGTTTACCAGGGTATGGCTACACCTTC. This encodes CASSLPGYGYTF.

The chain links TRBV28 to TRBJ1-2, with a weak D call TRBD1 (6 bases). V lost 2 bases and J lost 8, with 30 bases in between. The CDR3 is 19 residues long. Germline-derived CDR1 and CDR2 are MDHEN and SYDVKM. The DNA for the CDR3 is TGTGCCAGCAGTTTACCTTTAGGACGTCAGAGTTCCAGGGGTGGAGGCTACACCTTC. Its translation: CASSLPLGRQSSRGGGYTF.

There are a few counts of this clone. The gene calls are TRBV23-1 and TRBJ1-4; the D gene is possibly TRBD1 (6 bases). TRBV23-1 is an ORF; its function is uncertain. V was pared by 7 bases and J by 6 bases, with 15 bases between. The CDR3 spans 14 residues. The CDR3 protein is CASMTGEDDEKLFF. CDR3 sequence (DNA): TGCGCCAGCATGACAGGTGAAGATGATGAAAAACTGTTTTTT.

This clone was counted between two and nine times. Other DNA sequences in the sample encode the same CDR3. This chain joins TRBV4-3 and TRBJ2-5; weak D call: TRBD1 (6 bases). Germline CDR1 LGHNA, CDR2 YSLEER. This CDR3 region has 13 residues. V lost 1 base, J lost 5 bases, and 8 bases lay in between. The CDR3 nucleotides read TGCGCCAGCAGCCAAGGGCAGGGGGAGACCCAGTACTTC. It specifies CASSQGQGETQYF.

This chain connects TRBV19 to TRBJ1-1; 8 nucleotides match TRBD1. Germline values: CDR1 LNHDA, CDR2 SQIVND (reference sequence). The CDR3 length is 14 residues. V dropped 7 bases and J dropped 1; count of bases not matched to a gene: 5. CDR3 in amino acids: CASNDRGSNTEAFF. Written as DNA, the CDR3 is TGTGCCAGTAATGACAGGGGTTCGAACACTGAAGCTTTCTTT.

This clone was seen more than once but under ten times. The V call is TRBV5-1, the J call TRBJ2-1; the match to TRBD2 covers 9 bases. The germline V gene encodes CDR1 SGHRS and CDR2 YFSETQ. There are 17 residues in the CDR3. Trimming removed 4 bases from V and 7 bases from J; junction bases left unmatched: 15. CDR3 in DNA: TGCGCCAGCAGCCGTAGCGGGGGTAGCGGGAGCTCTAATGAGCAGTTCTTC. Translating it yields CASSRSGGSGSSNEQFF.